This T cell receptor beta chain was sequenced for a study of CD8+ T cells in alopecia areata. As the sequencing template, cDNA was produced by extracting RNA and reverse transcribing it. The table came from immunoSEQ multiplex PCR; TCRdb's copy has only in-frame clones and leaves some out. Among more than 150,000 clones listed, 51% were seen once. Overall study results and limits: Normal skin's resident alphabeta T cells are also sequenced in scalp samples.

V shed 3 bases, J shed 3 bases, and the junction held 4 bases outside the gene matches. Germline V CDR1 and CDR2: SEHNR, FQNEAQ (reference sequence). This CDR3 spans 15 amino acids. Treatment defined: oral pan-JAK inhibitor, 5-10 mg twice daily. Peripheral blood and lesional scalp punch biopsies were taken from alopecia areata patients. A remark on this clone: Its target is not known.

The chain is built from TRBV7-9 and TRBJ2-3; TRBD1 matches 9 bases. The receptor's source is a human donor with alopecia areata. This specimen was CD8+ T cells sorted from blood, taken between weeks 51 and 52, from a patient treated with tofacitinib. The CDR3 loop reads CASSFGQGLTDTQYF. The CDR3 DNA reads TGTGCCAGCAGCTTCGGACAGGGGTTAACAGATACGCAGTATTTT.